This T cell receptor (beta chain) was sequenced during a study of PD-1 blockade in classical Hodgkin lymphoma. Study-level results: Prior to therapy, complete responders displayed diversity much like that of newly diagnosed patients. At baseline, newly diagnosed patients reportedly showed less TCR diversity than healthy donors.

A word on this clone: Its target is not known.

Time point described: cycle 4 day 1 (C4D1), after five to seven weeks of nivolumab. Every patient experienced relapse after autologous stem cell transplantation, and brentuximab vedotin exposure varied. Some clones are missing from TCRdb's copy, which holds only in-frame ones; the method was immunoSEQ multiplex PCR. The data hold approximately 100,000 clones, with 75% to 85% observed a single time. Material: peripheral blood mononuclear cells (PBMCs), obtained before the fourth cycle of nivolumab. The TCR originated in a human donor with classical Hodgkin lymphoma.

The CDR3, as DNA: TGTGCCAGCAGCGCCCGGCGGGGATGGGATACGCAGTATTTT. Translation gives CASSARRGWDTQYF. This sequence joins TRBV7-6 and TRBJ2-3, with D perhaps matching TRBD2 (6 bases). This CDR3 is 14 amino acids long. Trimming pared 5 bases from V and 6 bases from J, leaving 15 bases between. Germline-derived CDR1 and CDR2 are SGHVS and FNYEAQ.